A single sample gave rise to the 14 T cell receptor beta chains below, sequenced in a study of T cells in narcolepsy. Method: immunoSEQ multiplex PCR; TCRdb's copy keeps in-frame clones and lacks some. The sample holds 27,000 or so clones, roughly 74% seen once. Sequencing input: CD45RA- memory CD4+ T cells from PBMCs. Every receptor here comes from a human donor with narcolepsy.

V gene TRBV11-3 combines with J gene TRBJ1-1; D gene unclear. CDR3 length: 13 amino acids. The V end was cut by 5 bases, the J end by 8 bases, with 15 bases between. From germline, CDR1 is SGHNT and CDR2 YENEEA. The CDR3 here is CASSPNSGREAFF. CDR3 in DNA: TGTGCCAGCAGCCCGAACTCAGGTCGGGAAGCTTTCTTT.

This clone was found once. CDR3 DNA sequence: TGTGCCACCCAGGAGGACAGGGGGCGCGATGAGCAGTTCTTC. Residues: CATQEDRGRDEQFF. This sequence joins TRBV10-3 and TRBJ2-1, with TRBD1 identical over 11 bases. The CDR3 extends over 14 amino acids. Trimming removed 10 bases from V and 8 bases from J; junction bases left unmatched: 10. CDR1 is ENHRY and CDR2 is SYGVKD in the germline V gene.

This clone was seen only a few times. The J gene is TRBJ1-5, the V gene TRBV18, with D uncertain. Trimming removed 2 bases from V and 7 bases from J, with 12 bases in between. CDR3 length equals 14 residues. Germline assignment: CDR1 KGHSH and CDR2 LQKENI. The CDR3 sequence is CASSPNGREQPQHF. The CDR3 nucleotides read TGTGCCAGCTCACCAAACGGGAGGGAACAGCCCCAGCATTTT.

The rearrangement links TRBV11-2 to TRBJ2-1, with D perhaps TRBD1 (5 bases). The CDR3 contains 13 residues. V was shortened by 1 base and J by 6 bases, with 7 bases between the two germline ends. Germline CDR1 is SGHAT and CDR2 is FQNNGV. CDR3: CASSLGGPNEQFF. For the CDR3, the DNA is TGTGCCAGCAGCTTAGGGGGCCCCAATGAGCAGTTCTTC.

This clone occurred a few times. The chain is built from TRBV2 and TRBJ2-5, with 7 bases that match TRBD1. Germline V CDR1 and CDR2: SNHLY, FYNNEI. With 6 bases clipped from V and 2 bases from J, the junction kept 3 bases outside the gene matches. The CDR3 consists of 13 residues. The CDR3, as DNA: TGTGCCAGCAGCTGGGACAGTCAAGAGACCCAGTACTTC. Translation gives CASSWDSQETQYF.

This clone was seen only a few times. The chain carries TRBV30 and TRBJ2-7; TRBD2 matches at 8 bases. This CDR3 has 13 residues. V lost 3 bases and J lost 4; bases outside the gene matches: 5. Germline values: CDR1 GTSNPN, CDR2 SVGIG (reference sequence). The CDR3 nucleotides read TGTGCCTGGAGCGGGGGGGCTCTGTACGAGCAGTACTTC. Encoded protein: CAWSGGALYEQYF. Drawing the rest from reference TRBV30 and TRBJ2-7, the complete variable domain is SQTIHQWPATLVQPVGSPLSLECTVEGTSNPNLYWYRQAAGRGLQLLFYSVGIGQISSEVPQNLSASRPQDRQFILSSKKLLLSDSGFYLCAWSGGALYEQYFGPGTRLTVT.

The chain is built from TRBV13 and TRBJ1-1; D is unclear. V was cut by 2 bases and J by 0 bases, with 22 bases left in between. This CDR3 has 19 residues. Germline CDR1 PRHDT, CDR2 FYEKMQ (reference sequence). The CDR3 bases are TGTGCCAGCAGCTTAATCCCTCGGATAGGGCTTCCCATGAACACTGAAGCTTTCTTT. Translated, it gives CASSLIPRIGLPMNTEAFF.

The chain joins TRBV19 to TRBJ2-4; TRBD1 matches 7 bases. Germline values: CDR1 LNHDA, CDR2 SQIVND (reference sequence). The V and J ends lost 7 bases and 2 bases, in that order; junction bases with no gene match: 5. The CDR3 has 14 amino acids. The chain's CDR3 is CASNRDSSKNIQYF. CDR3 sequence (DNA): TGTGCCAGTAACCGGGACAGCTCCAAAAACATTCAGTACTTC.

The V call is TRBV30, the J call TRBJ1-5, with a weak D call TRBD1 (5 bases). CDR3 length: 14 residues. Per germline, CDR1 GTSNPN and CDR2 SVGIG (reference sequence). V dropped 0 bases and J dropped 7 bases, with 13 bases sitting between them. The CDR3 DNA reads TGTGCCTGGAGTGTACAAGGGCAGGGCCAGCCCCAGCATTTT. The encoded protein is CAWSVQGQGQPQHF.

This rearrangement joins TRBV11-2 to TRBJ1-2; possible D gene TRBD1, 6 bases. Trimming removed 1 base from V and 7 bases from J, with 10 bases in between. This CDR3 has 13 residues. In germline, CDR1 is SGHAT, CDR2 FQNNGV. CDR3 residues: CASSLGTVGGYTF. For the CDR3, the DNA is TGTGCCAGCAGCTTAGGGACAGTAGGTGGCTACACCTTC. Full variable domain (rest looked up from reference TRBV11-2 and TRBJ1-2): EAGVAQSPRYKIIEKRQSVAFWCNPISGHATLYWYQQILGQGPKLLIQFQNNGVVDDSQLPKDRFSAERLKGVDSTLKIQPAKLEDSAVYLCASSLGTVGGYTFGSGTRLTVV.

V and J are TRBV7-9 and TRBJ2-4; 12 bases match TRBD1. CDR1 and CDR2 (germline): SEHNR, FQNEAQ (reference sequence). Trimming at V came to 2 bases and at J to 0 bases, leaving 8 bases not matched to a gene. This CDR3 region has 19 residues. The CDR3 DNA is TGTGCCAGCAGCTTACCGGGACAGGGGGCCGATTTAGCCAAAAACATTCAGTACTTC. This gives the protein CASSLPGQGADLAKNIQYF.

V gene TRBV9 combines with J gene TRBJ1-2, with D unresolved. This CDR3 contains 14 residues. Germline CDR1 is SGDLS and CDR2 is YYNGEE. Trimming took off 0 bases at V and 5 bases at J, with 11 bases between the two ends. CDR3: CASSVVAGSYGYTF. CDR3 nucleotides: TGTGCCAGCAGCGTAGTAGCAGGTAGTTATGGCTACACCTTC.

V gene TRBV19 combines with J gene TRBJ2-5; D unresolved. CDR1 is LNHDA and CDR2 is SQIVND in the germline V gene (reference sequence). V was trimmed by 1 base and J by 1 base, leaving 7 bases between them. This CDR3 region has 14 residues. The CDR3 protein is CASSIGSIQETQYF. CDR3 DNA: TGTGCCAGTAGTATAGGCAGCATCCAAGAGACCCAGTACTTC.

The chain couples TRBV2 to TRBJ2-7, with unresolved D. With 3 bases removed from V and 1 base from J, the gap between germline ends came to 7 bases. Per germline, CDR1 SNHLY and CDR2 FYNNEI. This CDR3 spans 13 amino acids. This chain's CDR3 is CASSDSISYEQYF. CDR3 coding DNA: TGTGCCAGCAGTGATAGTATTTCCTACGAGCAGTACTTC.